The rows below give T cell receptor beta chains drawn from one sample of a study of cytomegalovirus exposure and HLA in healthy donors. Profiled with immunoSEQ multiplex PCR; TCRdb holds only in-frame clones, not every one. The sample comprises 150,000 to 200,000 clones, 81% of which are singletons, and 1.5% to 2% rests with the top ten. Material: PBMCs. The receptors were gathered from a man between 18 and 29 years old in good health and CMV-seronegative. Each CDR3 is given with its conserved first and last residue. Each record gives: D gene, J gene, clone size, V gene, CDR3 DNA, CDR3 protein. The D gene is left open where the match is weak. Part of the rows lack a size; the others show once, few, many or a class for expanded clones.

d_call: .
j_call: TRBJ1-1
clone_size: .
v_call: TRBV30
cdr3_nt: TGTGCTCGGGGTAGGGGGATGAACACTGAAGCTTTCTTT
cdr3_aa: CARGRGMNTEAFF

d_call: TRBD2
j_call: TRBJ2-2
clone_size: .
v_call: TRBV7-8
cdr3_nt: TGTGCCAGCAGCTTTATTCGCGGGGGAGGGACCGGGGAGCTGTTTTTT
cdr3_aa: CASSFIRGGGTGELFF

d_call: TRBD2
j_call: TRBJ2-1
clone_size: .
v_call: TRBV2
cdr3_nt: TGTGCCAGCAGTGAAGAACTAGCGGGAGACGATGAGCAGTTCTTC
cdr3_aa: CASSEELAGDDEQFF

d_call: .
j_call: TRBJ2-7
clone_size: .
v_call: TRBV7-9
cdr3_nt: TGTGCCAGCAGCTTAGTGGGCTACGAACAGTACTTC
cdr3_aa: CASSLVGYEQYF

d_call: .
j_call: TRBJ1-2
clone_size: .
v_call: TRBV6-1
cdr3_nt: TGTGCCGCACACAGCCGGGAGGGCTATGGCTACACCTTC
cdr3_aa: CAAHSREGYGYTF

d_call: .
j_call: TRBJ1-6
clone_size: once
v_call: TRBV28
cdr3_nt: TGTGCCAGCAGTCTTGGGACTTCGTATTCACCCCTCCACTTT
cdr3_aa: CASSLGTSYSPLHF

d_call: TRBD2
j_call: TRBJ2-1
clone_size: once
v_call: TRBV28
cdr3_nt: TGTGCCAGCAGTGACTATTTTTCCGGGACTAGGTACAATGAGCAGTTCTTC
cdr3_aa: CASSDYFSGTRYNEQFF

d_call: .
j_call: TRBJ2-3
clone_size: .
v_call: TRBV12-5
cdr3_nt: TGTGCTAGTGGTAACCGAGCGGGCTATACAGATACGCAGTATTTT
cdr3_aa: CASGNRAGYTDTQYF

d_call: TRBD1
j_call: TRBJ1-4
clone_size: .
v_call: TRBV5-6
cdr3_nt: TGTGCCAGCACCTTGGGGACAGGGGATGAAAAACTGTTTTTT
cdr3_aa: CASTLGTGDEKLFF

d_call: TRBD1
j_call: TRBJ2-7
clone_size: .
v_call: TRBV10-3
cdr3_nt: TGTGCCACAACAGGGGGGCTGTACTACGAGCAGTACTTC
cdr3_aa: CATTGGLYYEQYF

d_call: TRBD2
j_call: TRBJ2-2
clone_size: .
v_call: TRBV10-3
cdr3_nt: TGTGCCATCAGTGAGAAGGTAGCGGGGGCGAACACCGGGGAGCTGTTTTTT
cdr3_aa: CAISEKVAGANTGELFF

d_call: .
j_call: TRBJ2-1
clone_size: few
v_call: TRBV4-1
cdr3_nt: TGCGCCAGCAGTCAACTCTCCCTAGCGAAACCCTACAATGAGCAGTTCTTC
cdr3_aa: CASSQLSLAKPYNEQFF

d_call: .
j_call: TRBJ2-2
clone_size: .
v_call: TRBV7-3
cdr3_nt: TGTGCCAGCAGCCCAGGACACTCAAGGAACACCGGGGAGCTGTTTTTT
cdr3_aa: CASSPGHSRNTGELFF

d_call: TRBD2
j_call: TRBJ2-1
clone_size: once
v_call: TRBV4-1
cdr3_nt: TGCGCCAGCAGCCAAGCCCCGGGACTAGCGGGAGAGATCTACAATGAGCAGTTCTTC
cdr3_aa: CASSQAPGLAGEIYNEQFF

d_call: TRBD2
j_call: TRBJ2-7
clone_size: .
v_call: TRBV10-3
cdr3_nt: TGTGCCATCAGCGTAGCGGGAGACGAGCAGTACTTC
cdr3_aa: CAISVAGDEQYF

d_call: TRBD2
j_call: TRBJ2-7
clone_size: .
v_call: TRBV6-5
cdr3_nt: TGTGCCAGCAAGGGGACGGGGGGGTCCTACGAGCAGTACTTC
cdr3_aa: CASKGTGGSYEQYF

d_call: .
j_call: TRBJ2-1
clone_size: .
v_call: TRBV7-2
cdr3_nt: TGTGCCAGCAGCTTAGTCGGACAGGGAGGGAATGAGCAGTTCTTC
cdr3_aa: CASSLVGQGGNEQFF

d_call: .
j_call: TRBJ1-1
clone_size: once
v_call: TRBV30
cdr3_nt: TGTGCCTGGAGTGACCAGTCGAACACTGAAGCTTTCTTT
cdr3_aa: CAWSDQSNTEAFF

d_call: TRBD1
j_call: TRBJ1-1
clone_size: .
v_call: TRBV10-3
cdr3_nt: TGTGCCATCAGTGAAGAGGGGGCACGCACTGAAGCTTTCTTT
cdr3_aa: CAISEEGARTEAFF

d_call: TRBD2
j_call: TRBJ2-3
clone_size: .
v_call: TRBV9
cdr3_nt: TGTGCCAGCAGCGTAGAAGGGCGGCTAGCGGGTAGCACAGATACGCAGTATTTT
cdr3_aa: CASSVEGRLAGSTDTQYF

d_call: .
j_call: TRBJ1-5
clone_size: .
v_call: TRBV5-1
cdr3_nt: TGCGCCAGCAGCCCTACAGGAGGCAATCAGCCCCAGCATTTT
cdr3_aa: CASSPTGGNQPQHF

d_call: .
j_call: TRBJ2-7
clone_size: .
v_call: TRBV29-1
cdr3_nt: TGCAGCGTCGTAGCCTCCTACGAGCAGTACTTC
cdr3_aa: CSVVASYEQYF

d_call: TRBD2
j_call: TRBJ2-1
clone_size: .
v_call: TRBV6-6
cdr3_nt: TGTGCCAGCAGTTACTTTCGGGGGGGCAATGAGCAGTTCTTC
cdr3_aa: CASSYFRGGNEQFF

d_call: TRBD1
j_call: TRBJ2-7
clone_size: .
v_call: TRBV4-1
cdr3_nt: TGCGCCAGCAGCCAAGGGTTGACAGGGGACGGCGAGCAGTACTTC
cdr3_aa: CASSQGLTGDGEQYF

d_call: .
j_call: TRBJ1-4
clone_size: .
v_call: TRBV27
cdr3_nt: TGTGCCAGCAGCACCACACCCCCCACGGCCCGCGGGCCGTCGCTCGAAAAACTGTTTTTT
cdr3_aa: CASSTTPPTARGPSLEKLFF

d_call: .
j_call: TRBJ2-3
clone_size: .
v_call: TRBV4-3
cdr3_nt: TGCGCCAGCAGCCCGGGGGGCGGGGTTGGCACAGATACGCAGTATTTT
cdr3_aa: CASSPGGGVGTDTQYF

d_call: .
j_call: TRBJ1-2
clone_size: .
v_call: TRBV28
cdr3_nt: TGTGCCAGCAGTTGGGCAGGGCCTAACTATGGCTACACCTTC
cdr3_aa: CASSWAGPNYGYTF

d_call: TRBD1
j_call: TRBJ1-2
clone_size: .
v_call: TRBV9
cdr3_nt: TGTGCCAGCAACCCCGGACAGGGCGTAAACTATGGCTACACCTTC
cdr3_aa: CASNPGQGVNYGYTF

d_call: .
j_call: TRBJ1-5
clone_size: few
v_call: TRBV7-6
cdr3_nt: TGTGCCAGCAGCTTACGGCAGTCGCAGGATCAGCCCCAGCATTTT
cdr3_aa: CASSLRQSQDQPQHF

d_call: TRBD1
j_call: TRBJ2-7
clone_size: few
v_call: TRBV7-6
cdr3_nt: TGTGCCAGCAGCTTAGCGGGACAGTGGGGCGAGCAGTACTTC
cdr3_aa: CASSLAGQWGEQYF

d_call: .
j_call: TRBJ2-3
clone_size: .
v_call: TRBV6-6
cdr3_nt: TGTGCCAGCAGTTACACGTCAGGCACAGATACGCAGTATTTT
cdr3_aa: CASSYTSGTDTQYF

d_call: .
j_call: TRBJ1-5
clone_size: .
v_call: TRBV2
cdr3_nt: TGTGCCAGCAGGGCCGGGATCTATAGCAATCAGCCCCAGCATTTT
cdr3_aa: CASRAGIYSNQPQHF

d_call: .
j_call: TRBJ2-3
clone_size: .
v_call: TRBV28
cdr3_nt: TGTGCCAGCAGTTTATGGGGGACTAGCACAGATACGCAGTATTTT
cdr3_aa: CASSLWGTSTDTQYF

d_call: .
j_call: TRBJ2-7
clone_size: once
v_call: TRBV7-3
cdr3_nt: TGTGCCAGCAGCTTAGAGGGCCCGAACTACGAGCAGTACTTC
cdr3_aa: CASSLEGPNYEQYF

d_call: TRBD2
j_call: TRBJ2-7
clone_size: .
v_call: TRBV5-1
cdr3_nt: TGCGCCAGCAGCGACCGGACTAGCGGGAGCTACGAGCAGTACTTC
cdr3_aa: CASSDRTSGSYEQYF

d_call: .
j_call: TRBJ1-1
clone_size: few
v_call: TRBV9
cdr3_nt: TGTGCCAGCAGCGCCGGCGGCAGAAACACTGAAGCTTTCTTT
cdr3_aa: CASSAGGRNTEAFF

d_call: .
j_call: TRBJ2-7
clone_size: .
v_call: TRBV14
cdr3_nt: TGTGCCAGCAGCTCTGCTCCTGCCGGTTCCTACGAGCAGTACTTC
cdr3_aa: CASSSAPAGSYEQYF

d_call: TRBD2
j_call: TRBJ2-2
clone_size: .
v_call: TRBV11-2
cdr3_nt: TGTGCCAGCAGCTTAGGAGCGGGGCGAAATACTGTCGGGGAGCTGTTTTTT
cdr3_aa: CASSLGAGRNTVGELFF

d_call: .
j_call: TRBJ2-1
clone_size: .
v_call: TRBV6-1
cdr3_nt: TGTGCCAGCAAAGGGCTGGGAGCCCCCTACAATGAGCAGTTCTTC
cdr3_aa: CASKGLGAPYNEQFF

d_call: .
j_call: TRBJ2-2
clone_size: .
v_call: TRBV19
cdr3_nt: TGTGCCAGTAGCTATGACAGCTCCGGCGGGGAGCTGTTTTTT
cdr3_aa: CASSYDSSGGELFF

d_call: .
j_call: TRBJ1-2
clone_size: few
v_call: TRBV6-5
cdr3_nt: TGTGCCAGCAGTTACTCGAAGGGGAACTCTAACTATGGCTACACCTTC
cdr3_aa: CASSYSKGNSNYGYTF

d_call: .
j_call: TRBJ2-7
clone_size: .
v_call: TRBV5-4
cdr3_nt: TGTGCCAGCAGCCTTTTTCAGGGAAATGAGCAGTACTTC
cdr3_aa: CASSLFQGNEQYF

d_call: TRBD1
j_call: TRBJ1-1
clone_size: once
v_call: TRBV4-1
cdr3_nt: TGCGCCAGCAGCCAAGTTACAGGGGGGCTTGAAGCTTTCTTT
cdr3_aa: CASSQVTGGLEAFF

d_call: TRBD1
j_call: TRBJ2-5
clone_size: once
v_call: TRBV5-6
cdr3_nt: TGTGCCAGCAGCTTATACCAGACAGGGTTTGGGGAGACCCAGTACTTC
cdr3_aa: CASSLYQTGFGETQYF

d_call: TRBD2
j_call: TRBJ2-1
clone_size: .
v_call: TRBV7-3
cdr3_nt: TGTGCCAGCAGCTTCTCGGGACTAGCGGGAGGCAATGAGCAGTTCTTC
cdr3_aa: CASSFSGLAGGNEQFF

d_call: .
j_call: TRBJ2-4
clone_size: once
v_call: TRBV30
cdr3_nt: TGTGCCTGGAGCAGATCACAAGCCAAAAACATTCAGTACTTC
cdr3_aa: CAWSRSQAKNIQYF

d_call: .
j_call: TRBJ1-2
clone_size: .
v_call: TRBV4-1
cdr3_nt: TGCGCCAGCAGCCAAGGAGAGAAGTATGGCTACACCTTC
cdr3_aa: CASSQGEKYGYTF

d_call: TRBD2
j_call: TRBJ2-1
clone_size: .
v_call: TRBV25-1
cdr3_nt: TGTGCCAGCAGTGCCGCGGGGGGGGCAACTCGGAATGAGCAGTTCTTC
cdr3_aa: CASSAAGGATRNEQFF

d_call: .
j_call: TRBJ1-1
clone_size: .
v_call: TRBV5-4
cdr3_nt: TGTGCCAGCGAATGGGGCTCCGAAGCTTTCTTT
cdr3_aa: CASEWGSEAFF

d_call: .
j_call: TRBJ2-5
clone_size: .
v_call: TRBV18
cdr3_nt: TGTGCCAGCTTAGGGACAACCCAAGAGACCCAGTACTTC
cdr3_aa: CASLGTTQETQYF

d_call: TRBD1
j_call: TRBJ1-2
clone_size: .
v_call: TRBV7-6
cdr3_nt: TGTGCCAGCAGCACGACAGGGGACTATGGCTACACCTTC
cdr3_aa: CASSTTGDYGYTF

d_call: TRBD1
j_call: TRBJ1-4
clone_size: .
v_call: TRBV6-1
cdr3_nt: TGTGCCAGCAGACTAGACAGGGCTAATGAAAAACTGTTTTTT
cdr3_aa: CASRLDRANEKLFF

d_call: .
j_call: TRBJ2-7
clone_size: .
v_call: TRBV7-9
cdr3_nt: TGTGCCAGCAGCCCCCAGGGGGGCTACGAGCAGTACTTC
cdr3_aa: CASSPQGGYEQYF